This T cell receptor beta chain was captured in a study of response to subunit inactivated influenza vaccine (dated by TCRdb to the late 2010s). The study in broad terms: To follow how T cells responded to a trivalent subunit inactivated influenza vaccine, the researchers relied on deep quantitative profiling of the T cell receptor repertoire.

Via the germline V gene (reference sequence), CDR1 is SEHNR and CDR2 FQNEAQ. V has 2 bases trimmed and J has 6 bases trimmed; junction bases matching no gene number 7. Taken from cysteine to phenylalanine, the CDR3 has 16 residues. Kept here is only the CDR3 DNA, which spans 48 bases and is read in frame from base 1. The library came from RT-PCR. The run used an Illumina HiSeq 2500. TCRdb applied fastp at Q25 and MiXCR to the public reads, then kept only in-frame beta chains. Each record represents a unique CDR3 protein, reported with the most common genes and DNA among its rows. The sample table holds a few hundred thousand distinct CDR3 sequences, of which 11% to 15% were seen once. The leading ten clones occupy 11% of the sample. Broad study findings and their caveats: According to the authors, only a limited number of new T cells may be recruited by each seasonal influenza vaccination.

This clonotype was found a few times. Its cognate antigen has yet to be identified. Base qualities were left out, and no much larger clone turns up one base away. The sequence was obtained from a man aged 45-60 years who received an inactivated influenza vaccine. Donor details come from another sample of the same person, matched by shared clones. Sample: PBMCs from blood, taken 11 to 12 days after vaccination. The receptor chain draws on TRBV7-9 and TRBJ2-7; TRBD2 aligns with 13 central bases. The CDR3 protein: CASSLRPGLAGSEQYF. The nucleotide sequence reads as follows: TGTGCCAGCAGCTTACGCCCGGGACTAGCGGGATCCGAGCAGTACTTC.